Described below is a single T cell receptor beta chain sequence and its context. The target antigen is unknown. V was trimmed by 1 base and J by 0 bases, leaving 3 bases between them. This CDR3 has 13 residues. Germline CDR1 is KGHSH and CDR2 is LQKENI. The data are from a study of cytomegalovirus exposure and HLA in healthy donors. PCR employed 60 Vbeta and 13 Jbeta primers. Repertoires were generated with immunoSEQ multiplex PCR, while TCRdb's copy carries only in-frame clones and drops some. Seen here are under 200,000 clones, 79% observed once, and the top ten hold more than 0.55%. Donors likely had unrecorded immune exposures despite being nominally healthy when sampled. Study-wide results and limits: V- and J-gene trimming of TCR beta was linked (in a later analysis) to a missense DCLRE1C variant.

The sequence was obtained from a woman aged 40 to 50 in good health and CMV-seronegative. Sequencing used PBMCs. The V gene is TRBV18, the J gene TRBJ2-5; no firm D call. The CDR3 coding sequence is TGTGCCAGCTCACCACGCGACCAAGAGACCCAGTACTTC. Translating gives CASSPRDQETQYF.